A selection of T cell receptor beta chains follows, all from one sample in a study of somatic mutations in cytotoxic T cells in rheumatoid arthritis. The data were produced by immunoSEQ multiplex PCR, yet TCRdb's version contains in-frame clones alone and is incomplete. The table lists tens of thousands of clones, about four fifths of them singletons. Sequencing was done on a sample of CD8+ T cells sorted from blood. The receptors derive from an adult with rheumatoid arthritis. CDR3s include the opening cysteine and the closing phenylalanine or tryptophan. A D gene is named only where the DNA matches it firmly. Size values are once, few and many counts, or a class for expanded clones, and some rows have none.

J gene,clone size,D gene,V gene,CDR3 DNA,CDR3 protein
TRBJ1-1,-,TRBD1,TRBV4-1,TGCGCCAGCAGCCAGGTCGGGTACGGGACAGCACCCGTAGGGAACACTGAAGCTTTCTTT,CASSQVGYGTAPVGNTEAFF
TRBJ2-7,few,-,TRBV7-9,TGTGCCAGCAGCGCAACAACATCGGGGGACTCCTACGAGCAGTACTTC,CASSATTSGDSYEQYF
TRBJ2-3,-,-,TRBV28,TGTGCCAGCAGCCCCGCCCCTGGCACAGATACGCAGTATTTT,CASSPAPGTDTQYF
TRBJ1-2,-,TRBD1,TRBV7-9,TGTGCCAGCAGCTTCGAACAGGACAGGAGCTACACCTTC,CASSFEQDRSYTF
TRBJ1-6,-,TRBD1,TRBV5-6,TGTGCCAGCAGCGGGACCGGGACAGGCTATAATTCACCCCTCCACTTT,CASSGTGTGYNSPLHF
TRBJ2-7,-,-,TRBV5-8,TGTGCCAGCAGCCCCTGGCCGGGAGAGGGTATGTCCTACGAGCAGTACTTC,CASSPWPGEGMSYEQYF
TRBJ2-2,-,TRBD1,TRBV13,TGTGCCAGCAGCACCGGGACAGGGGCCGGGGAGCTGTTTTTT,CASSTGTGAGELFF
TRBJ2-1,-,-,TRBV5-4,TGTGCCAGCAGCTCTCCGGGTGAGCAGTTCTTC,CASSSPGEQFF
TRBJ1-6,-,-,TRBV4-1,TGCGCCAGCAGCCAAGATAGAGTTGAACCCCTCCACTTT,CASSQDRVEPLHF
TRBJ1-5,-,-,TRBV2,TGTGCCAGCAGTGAAGGGGGAATGGTGGGCCAGCCCCAGCATTTT,CASSEGGMVGQPQHF
TRBJ1-3,-,-,TRBV7-8,TGTGCCAGCAGCTTAGTCCCAGAGGGCAGTCGGGGAAACACCATATATTTT,CASSLVPEGSRGNTIYF
TRBJ2-7,once,-,TRBV7-9,TGTGCCAGCGAAAGAGTCACAGGTGGGACTCGGAGCGAGCAGTACTTC,CASERVTGGTRSEQYF
TRBJ1-2,once,TRBD1,TRBV29-1,TGCAGCGTTGGGACAGGGGGCAATGGCTACACCTTC,CSVGTGGNGYTF
TRBJ2-7,-,-,TRBV11-2,TGTGCCAGCAGCTTCCTCCCCTACGAGCAGTACTTC,CASSFLPYEQYF
TRBJ1-1,once,-,TRBV7-9,TGTGCCAGCAGCTATAGGGGGAGAGGAGGGAACACTGAAGCTTTCTTT,CASSYRGRGGNTEAFF
TRBJ1-4,-,-,TRBV4-1,TGCGCCAGCAGCCAAGAATTAAGGGGGGGCACTAATGAAAAACTGTTTTTT,CASSQELRGGTNEKLFF